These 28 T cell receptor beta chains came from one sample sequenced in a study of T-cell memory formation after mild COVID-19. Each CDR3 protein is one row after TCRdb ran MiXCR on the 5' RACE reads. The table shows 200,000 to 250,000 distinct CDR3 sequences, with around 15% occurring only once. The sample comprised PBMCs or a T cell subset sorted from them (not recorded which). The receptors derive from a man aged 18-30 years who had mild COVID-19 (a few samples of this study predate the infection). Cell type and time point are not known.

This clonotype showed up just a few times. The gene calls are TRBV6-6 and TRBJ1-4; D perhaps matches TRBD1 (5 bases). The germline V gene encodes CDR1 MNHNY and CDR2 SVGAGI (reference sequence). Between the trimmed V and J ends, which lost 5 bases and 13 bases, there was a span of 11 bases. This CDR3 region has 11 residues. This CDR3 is CASSEPGRLFF. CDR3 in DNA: TGTGCCAGCAGTGAGCCGGGACGACTGTTTTTT.

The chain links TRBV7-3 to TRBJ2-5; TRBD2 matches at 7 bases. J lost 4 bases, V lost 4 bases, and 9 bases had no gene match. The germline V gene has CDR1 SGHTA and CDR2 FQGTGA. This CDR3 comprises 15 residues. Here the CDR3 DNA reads TGTGCCAGCAGCTCCCGGGGGGATTTGGGAGAGACCCAGTACTTC. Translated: CASSSRGDLGETQYF.

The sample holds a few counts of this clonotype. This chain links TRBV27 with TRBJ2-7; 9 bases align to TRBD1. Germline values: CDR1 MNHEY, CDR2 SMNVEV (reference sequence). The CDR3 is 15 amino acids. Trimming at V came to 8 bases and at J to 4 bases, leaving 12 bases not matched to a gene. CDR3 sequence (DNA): TGTGCCAGCCGCCTCTTAGGGACAGGGTGGTACGAGCAGTACTTC. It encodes CASRLLGTGWYEQYF.

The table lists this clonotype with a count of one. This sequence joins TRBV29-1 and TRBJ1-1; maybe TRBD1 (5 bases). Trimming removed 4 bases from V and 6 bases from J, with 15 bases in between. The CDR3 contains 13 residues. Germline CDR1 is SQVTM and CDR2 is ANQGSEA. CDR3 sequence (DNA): TGCAGCGTTGCATCGGTGCTGACAGCTGAAGCTTTCTTT. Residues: CSVASVLTAEAFF.

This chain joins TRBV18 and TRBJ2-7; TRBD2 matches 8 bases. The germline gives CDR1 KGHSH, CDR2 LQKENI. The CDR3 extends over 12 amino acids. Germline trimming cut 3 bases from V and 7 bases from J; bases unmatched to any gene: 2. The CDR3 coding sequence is TGTGCCAGCTCACCCGGGAGGGGGGAGCAGTACTTC. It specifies CASSPGRGEQYF.

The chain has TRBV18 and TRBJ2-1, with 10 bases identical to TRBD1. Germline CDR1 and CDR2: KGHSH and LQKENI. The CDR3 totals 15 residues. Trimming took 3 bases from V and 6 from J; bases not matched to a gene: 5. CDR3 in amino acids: CASSPGGQGFNEQFF. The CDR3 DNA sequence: TGTGCCAGCTCACCGGGGGGACAGGGGTTCAATGAGCAGTTCTTC.

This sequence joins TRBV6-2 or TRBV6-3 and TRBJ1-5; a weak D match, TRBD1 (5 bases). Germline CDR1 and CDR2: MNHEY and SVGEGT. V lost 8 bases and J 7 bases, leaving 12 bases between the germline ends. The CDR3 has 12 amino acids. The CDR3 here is CASGAGKQPQHF. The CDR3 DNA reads TGTGCCAGCGGGGCAGGTAAGCAGCCCCAGCATTTT.

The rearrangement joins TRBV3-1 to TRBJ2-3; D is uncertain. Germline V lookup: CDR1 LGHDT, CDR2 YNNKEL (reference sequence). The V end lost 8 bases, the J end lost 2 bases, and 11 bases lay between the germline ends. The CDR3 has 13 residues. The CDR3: CASSYSYTDTQYF. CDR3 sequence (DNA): TGTGCCAGCTCATACAGCTACACAGATACGCAGTATTTT.

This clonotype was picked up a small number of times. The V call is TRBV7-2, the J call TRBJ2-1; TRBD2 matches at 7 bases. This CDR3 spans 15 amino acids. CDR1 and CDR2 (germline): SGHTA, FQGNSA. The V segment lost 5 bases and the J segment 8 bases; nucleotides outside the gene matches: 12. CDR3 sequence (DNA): TGTGCCAGCAGCAACTGGGGTGGCGGGGGAGATGAGCAGTTCTTC. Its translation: CASSNWGGGGDEQFF.

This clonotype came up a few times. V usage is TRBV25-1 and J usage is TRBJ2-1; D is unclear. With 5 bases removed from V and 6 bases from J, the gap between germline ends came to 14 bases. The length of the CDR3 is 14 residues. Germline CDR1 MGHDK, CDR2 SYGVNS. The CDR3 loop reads CASSLHAALNEQFF. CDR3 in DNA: TGTGCCAGCAGTCTCCATGCAGCGCTCAATGAGCAGTTCTTC.

CDR3 loop: CASSEAAGSGYGYTF. The CDR3 coding sequence is TGTGCCAGCAGTGAAGCGGCGGGGTCTGGCTATGGCTACACCTTC. The J gene is TRBJ1-2, the V gene TRBV2; D is unresolved. In germline, CDR1 is SNHLY, CDR2 FYNNEI. CDR3 length: 15 amino acids. V was shortened by 0 bases and J by 4 bases, with 12 bases between the two germline ends.

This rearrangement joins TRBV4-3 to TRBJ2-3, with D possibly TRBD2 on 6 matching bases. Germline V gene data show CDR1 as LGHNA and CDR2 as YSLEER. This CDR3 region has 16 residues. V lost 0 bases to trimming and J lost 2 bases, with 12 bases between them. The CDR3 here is CASSQDGAGSTDTQYF. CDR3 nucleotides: TGCGCCAGCAGCCAAGACGGCGCGGGGTCCACAGATACGCAGTATTTT.

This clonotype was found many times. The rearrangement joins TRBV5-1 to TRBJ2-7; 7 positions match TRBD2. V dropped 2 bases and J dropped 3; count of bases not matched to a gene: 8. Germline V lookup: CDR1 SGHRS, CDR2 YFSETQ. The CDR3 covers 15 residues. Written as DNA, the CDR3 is TGCGCCAGCAGCTTTACGGGACTACGAAGCTACGAGCAGTACTTC. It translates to CASSFTGLRSYEQYF.

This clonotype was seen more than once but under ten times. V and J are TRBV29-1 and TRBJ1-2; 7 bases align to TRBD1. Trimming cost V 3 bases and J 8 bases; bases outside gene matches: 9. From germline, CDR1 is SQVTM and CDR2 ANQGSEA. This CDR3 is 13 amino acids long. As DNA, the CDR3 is TGCAGCGTTGACGGGGCGACAGGGAACGGCTACACCTTC. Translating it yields CSVDGATGNGYTF. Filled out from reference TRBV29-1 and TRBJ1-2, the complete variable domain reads SAVISQKPSRDICQRGTSLTIQCQVDSQVTMMFWYRQQPGQSLTLIATANQGSEATYESGFVIDKFPISRPNLTFSTLTVSNMSPEDSSIYLCSVDGATGNGYTFGSGTRLTVV.

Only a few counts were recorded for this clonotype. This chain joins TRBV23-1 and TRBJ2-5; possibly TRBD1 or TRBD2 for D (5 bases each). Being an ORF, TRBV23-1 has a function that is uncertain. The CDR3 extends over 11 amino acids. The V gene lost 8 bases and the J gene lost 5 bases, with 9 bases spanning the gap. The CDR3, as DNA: TGCGCCAGCTCGGGGACGGAGACCCAGTACTTC. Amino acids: CASSGTETQYF.

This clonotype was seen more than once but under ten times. The CDR3 sequence is CASSFGAPGLYEQYF. CDR3 bases: TGCGCCAGCAGCTTCGGGGCCCCGGGTCTCTACGAGCAGTACTTC. The J gene is TRBJ2-7, the V gene TRBV5-1; D is possibly TRBD1 or TRBD2 (5 bases each). The CDR3 contains 15 residues. Germline V gene lookup returns CDR1 SGHRS and CDR2 YFSETQ. Trimming took off 2 bases at V and 3 bases at J, with 15 bases between the two ends.

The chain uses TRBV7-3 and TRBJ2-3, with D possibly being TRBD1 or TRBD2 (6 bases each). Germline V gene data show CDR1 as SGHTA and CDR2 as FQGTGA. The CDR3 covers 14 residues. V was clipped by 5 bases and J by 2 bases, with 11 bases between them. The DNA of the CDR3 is TGTGCCAGCAGCCGACGGGGGCACACAGATACGCAGTATTTT. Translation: CASSRRGHTDTQYF.

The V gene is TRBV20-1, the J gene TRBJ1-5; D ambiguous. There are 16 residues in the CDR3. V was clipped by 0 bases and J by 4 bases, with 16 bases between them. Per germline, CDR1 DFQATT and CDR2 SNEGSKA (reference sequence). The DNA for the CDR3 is TGCAGTGCTAGAGATACGGACCTACGGGTAAATCAGCCCCAGCATTTT. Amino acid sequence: CSARDTDLRVNQPQHF.

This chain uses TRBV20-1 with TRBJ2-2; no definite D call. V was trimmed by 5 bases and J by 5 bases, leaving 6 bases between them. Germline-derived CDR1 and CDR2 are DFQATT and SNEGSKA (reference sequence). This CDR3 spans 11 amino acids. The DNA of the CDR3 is TGCAGTGCTGGCCGGACCGGGGAGCTGTTTTTT. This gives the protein CSAGRTGELFF.

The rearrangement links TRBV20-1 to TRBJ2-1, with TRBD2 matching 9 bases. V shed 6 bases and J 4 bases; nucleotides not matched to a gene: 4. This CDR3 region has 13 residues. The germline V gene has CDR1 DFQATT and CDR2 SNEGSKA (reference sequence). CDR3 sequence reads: CSAASGDYNEQFF. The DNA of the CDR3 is TGCAGTGCCGCTAGCGGGGATTACAATGAGCAGTTCTTC.

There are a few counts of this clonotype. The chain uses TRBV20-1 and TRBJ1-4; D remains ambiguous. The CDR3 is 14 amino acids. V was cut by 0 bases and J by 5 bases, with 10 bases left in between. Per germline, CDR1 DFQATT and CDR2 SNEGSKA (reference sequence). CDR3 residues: CSARDVAQNEKLFF. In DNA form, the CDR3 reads TGCAGTGCTAGAGATGTGGCCCAGAATGAAAAACTGTTTTTT.

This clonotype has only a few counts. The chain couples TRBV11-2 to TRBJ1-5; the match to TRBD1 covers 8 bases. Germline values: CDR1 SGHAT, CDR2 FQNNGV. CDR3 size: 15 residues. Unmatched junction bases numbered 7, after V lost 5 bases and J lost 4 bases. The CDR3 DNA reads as TGTGCCAGCAGCGCCACAGGGGGACCAAATCAGCCCCAGCATTTT. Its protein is CASSATGGPNQPQHF.

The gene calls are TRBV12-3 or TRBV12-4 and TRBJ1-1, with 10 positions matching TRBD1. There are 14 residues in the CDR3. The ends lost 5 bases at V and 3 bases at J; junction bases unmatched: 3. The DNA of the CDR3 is TGTGCCAGCAGTCGGACAGGGGGGGACACTGAAGCTTTCTTT. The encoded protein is CASSRTGGDTEAFF.

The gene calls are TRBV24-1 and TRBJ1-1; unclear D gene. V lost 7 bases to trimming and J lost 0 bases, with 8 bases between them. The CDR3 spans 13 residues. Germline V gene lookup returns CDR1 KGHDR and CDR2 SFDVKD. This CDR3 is CATRSDMNTEAFF. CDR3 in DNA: TGTGCCACCAGATCAGATATGAACACTGAAGCTTTCTTT.

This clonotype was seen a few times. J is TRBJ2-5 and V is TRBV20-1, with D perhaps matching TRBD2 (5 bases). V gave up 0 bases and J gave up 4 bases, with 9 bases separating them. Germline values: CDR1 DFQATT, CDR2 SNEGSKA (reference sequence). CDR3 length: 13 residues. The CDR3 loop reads CSARDIGVETQYF. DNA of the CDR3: TGCAGTGCTAGAGATATCGGGGTAGAGACCCAGTACTTC.

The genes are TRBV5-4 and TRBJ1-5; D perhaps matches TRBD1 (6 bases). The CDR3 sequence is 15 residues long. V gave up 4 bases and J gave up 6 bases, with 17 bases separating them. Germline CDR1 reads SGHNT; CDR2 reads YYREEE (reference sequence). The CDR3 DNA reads TGTGCCAGCAGCACTACCAAACAGGGACCTCAGCCCCAGCATTTT. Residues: CASSTTKQGPQPQHF. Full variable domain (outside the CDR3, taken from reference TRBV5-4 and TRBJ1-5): ETGVTQSPTHLIKTRGQQVTLRCSSQSGHNTVSWYQQALGQGPQFIFQYYREEENGRGNFPPRFSGLQFPNYSSELNVNALELDDSALYLCASSTTKQGPQPQHFGDGTRLSIL.

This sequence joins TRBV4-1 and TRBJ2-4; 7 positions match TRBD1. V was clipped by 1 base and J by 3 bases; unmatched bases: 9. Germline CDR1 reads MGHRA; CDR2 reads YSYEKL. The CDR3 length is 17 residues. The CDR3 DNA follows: TGCGCCAGCAGCCAAGGGCCCGCAGGGGGAGACAAAAACATTCAGTACTTC. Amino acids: CASSQGPAGGDKNIQYF.

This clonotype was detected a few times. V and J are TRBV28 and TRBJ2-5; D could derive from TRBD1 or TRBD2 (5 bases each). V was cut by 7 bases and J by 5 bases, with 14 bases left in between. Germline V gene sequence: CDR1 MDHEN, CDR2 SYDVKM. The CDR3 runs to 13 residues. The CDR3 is CASMHGGSETQYF. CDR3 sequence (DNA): TGTGCCAGCATGCATGGGGGATCGGAGACCCAGTACTTC.